The 30 T cell receptor beta chains reported below all come from one sample, sequenced in a study of tumor-infiltrating lymphocytes in localized non-small cell lung cancer. Sequencing was performed with immunoSEQ multiplex PCR; in TCRdb, only in-frame clones are kept and a portion is missing. The repertoire holds over 10,000 clones, with approximately 85% as singletons. Sequencing was performed on uninvolved lung tissue not adjacent to the tumor. The origin of the receptors is a human donor with non-small cell lung cancer.

The CDR3 bases are TGTGCCAGCACCCTCCGGGGCGGGAGGATGGACGCAGATACGCAGTATTTT. Translation: CASTLRGGRMDADTQYF. This chain joins TRBV13 and TRBJ2-3; 8 bases align to TRBD2. The J segment lost 4 bases and the V segment lost 7 bases, leaving 16 bases of the junction unmatched. Germline CDR1 and CDR2: PRHDT and FYEKMQ (reference sequence). This CDR3 contains 17 residues.

This chain connects TRBV10-3 to TRBJ1-1, with 7 bases aligning to TRBD1. The CDR3 loop spans 13 amino acids. J lost 3 bases, V lost 11 bases, and 9 bases had no gene match. Germline CDR1 and CDR2: ENHRY and SYGVKD. The CDR3 region has the DNA TGTGCCTTACGGGGCACAGGGGACACTGAAGCTTTCTTT. Translation gives CALRGTGDTEAFF.

The gene calls are TRBV10-3 and TRBJ2-7, with a tentative D call TRBD2 (5 bases). Germline assignment: CDR1 ENHRY and CDR2 SYGVKD. V lost 6 bases and J 1 base, leaving 22 bases between the germline ends. The CDR3 contains 17 residues. CDR3 loop: CAISPIGWRRLSYEQYF. CDR3 coding DNA: TGTGCCATCAGCCCTATAGGGTGGAGGCGGCTATCCTACGAGCAGTACTTC.

The chain links TRBV29-1 to TRBJ1-5; D possibly corresponds to TRBD1 (5 bases). Germline-derived CDR1 and CDR2 are SQVTM and ANQGSEA. Trimming removed 0 bases from V and 9 bases from J, with 24 bases in between. The CDR3 extends over 17 amino acids. CDR3 DNA sequence: TGCAGCGTTGAAGATCTAGATATACAGACAGCTCATCGGCCCCAGCATTTT. Translation: CSVEDLDIQTAHRPQHF.

The V and J genes are TRBV5-1 and TRBJ1-1; 7 bases fit TRBD1. Germline V gives CDR1 SGHRS, CDR2 YFSETQ. CDR3 length: 13 amino acids. The V gene end was trimmed by 7 bases and the J gene end by 2 bases; junction bases not matched to a gene: 5. CDR3 sequence reads: CASAGTDNTEAFF. The CDR3 DNA is TGCGCCAGCGCCGGGACAGATAACACTGAAGCTTTCTTT.

This chain joins TRBV5-6 and TRBJ1-5; D perhaps matches TRBD1 (5 bases). This CDR3 region has 15 residues. The germline gives CDR1 SGHDT, CDR2 YYEEEE. Trimming pared 3 bases from V and 6 bases from J, leaving 16 bases between. CDR3 coding DNA: TGTGCCAGCAGCTCGCAAGGGGATTCGGGTCAGCCCCAGCATTTT. Residues: CASSSQGDSGQPQHF. The full variable domain, completed using reference TRBV5-6 and TRBJ1-5, is DAGVTQSPTHLIKTRGQQVTLRCSPKSGHDTVSWYQQALGQGPQFIFQYYEEEERQRGNFPDRFSGHQFPNYSSELNVNALLLGDSALYLCASSSQGDSGQPQHFGDGTRLSIL.

The gene calls are TRBV5-6 and TRBJ1-1; D not certain. The V and J ends lost 3 bases and 10 bases respectively, with 13 bases between them. Per the germline V gene, CDR1 is SGHDT and CDR2 is YYEEEE. The CDR3 runs 12 residues. The CDR3 spells CASSSTTWGAFF. The CDR3 nucleotides read TGTGCCAGCAGCTCGACGACCTGGGGAGCTTTCTTT. Supplemented by reference TRBV5-6 and TRBJ1-1, the full variable domain reads DAGVTQSPTHLIKTRGQQVTLRCSPKSGHDTVSWYQQALGQGPQFIFQYYEEEERQRGNFPDRFSGHQFPNYSSELNVNALLLGDSALYLCASSSTTWGAFFGQGTRLTVV.

V is TRBV5-1 and J is TRBJ2-7, with D unclear. This CDR3 has 14 residues. Trimming removed 4 bases at V and 0 bases at J, with 11 bases between. Germline V gene data show CDR1 as SGHRS and CDR2 as YFSETQ. The CDR3 loop is CASSLRFDSYEQYF. CDR3 nucleotide sequence: TGCGCCAGCAGCCTCAGGTTCGACTCCTACGAGCAGTACTTC.

This clone was seen a single time. V gene TRBV5-5 combines with J gene TRBJ2-2, with D hard to call. V was clipped by 1 base and J by 2 bases, with 12 bases between them. CDR3 length equals 16 residues. The germline gives CDR1 SGHKS, CDR2 YYEKEE (reference sequence). The CDR3 loop is CASSLRPDPNTGELFF. For the CDR3, the DNA is TGTGCCAGCAGCTTGAGGCCCGACCCCAACACCGGGGAGCTGTTTTTT.

The chain carries TRBV20-1 and TRBJ2-5, with D unresolved. Germline-derived CDR1 and CDR2 are DFQATT and SNEGSKA (reference sequence). The CDR3 runs 11 residues. V was clipped by 5 bases and J by 5 bases, with 9 bases between them. CDR3 loop: CSAPRAETQYF. CDR3 in DNA: TGCAGTGCTCCCCGGGCGGAGACCCAGTACTTC.

CDR3 amino acids: CASGQGRIHTEAFF. CDR3 nucleotides: TGTGCCAGCGGACAGGGTAGGATCCACACTGAAGCTTTCTTT. The chain is built from TRBV6-1 and TRBJ1-1; 8 positions match TRBD1. The germline gives CDR1 MNHNS, CDR2 SASEGT. The CDR3 spans 14 residues. The V gene end was trimmed by 8 bases and the J gene end by 3 bases; junction bases not matched to a gene: 8.

CDR3 nucleotide sequence: TGCGCCAGCAGCCAAGAACAGGGCCACTATGGCTACACCTTC. It translates to CASSQEQGHYGYTF. The chain couples TRBV4-1 to TRBJ1-2; possible D gene TRBD1, 6 bases. The ends were cut back, 0 bases at V and 3 bases at J, with 8 bases in the middle. Per the germline V gene, CDR1 is MGHRA and CDR2 is YSYEKL. The CDR3 totals 14 residues.

The V and J genes are TRBV6-5 and TRBJ1-4; tentative D call: TRBD1 (5 bases). Per the germline V gene, CDR1 is MNHEY and CDR2 is SVGAGI. Trimming stripped 8 bases from V and 2 bases from J, with 12 bases between. CDR3 length: 14 residues. CDR3 sequence (DNA): TGTGCCAGCCGTAACCGGGACACTAATGAAAAACTGTTTTTT. Protein sequence: CASRNRDTNEKLFF.

The CDR3 region has the DNA TGCGCCAGCAGCCAAGAGTTCGGCGGAGAAGGCAATCAGCCCCAGCATTTT. Translation gives CASSQEFGGEGNQPQHF. This chain connects TRBV4-1 to TRBJ1-5, with no clear D. CDR3 length: 17 residues. The germline V gene has CDR1 MGHRA and CDR2 YSYEKL. Trimming cost V 0 bases and J 2 bases, with 14 bases left between them.

The chain combines TRBV18 with TRBJ1-1; 9 bases fit TRBD1. Germline V CDR1 and CDR2: KGHSH, LQKENI. The CDR3 is 14 residues long. The V gene end was trimmed by 6 bases and the J gene end by 1 base; junction bases not matched to a gene: 3. CDR3: CASSPGQGNTEAFF. CDR3 DNA sequence: TGTGCCAGCTCCCCGGGACAGGGGAACACTGAAGCTTTCTTT.

This clone was seen more than once but under ten times. This chain links TRBV5-5 with TRBJ1-5, with TRBD1 matching 7 bases. V gave up 5 bases and J gave up 0 bases; unmatched junction bases: 8. Looked up from germline, CDR1 is SGHKS and CDR2 is YYEKEE (reference sequence). There are 16 residues in the CDR3. This CDR3 is CASSPRGGYSNQPQHF. In nucleotides, the CDR3 is TGTGCCAGCAGTCCGAGAGGGGGCTATAGCAATCAGCCCCAGCATTTT.

V and J are TRBV28 and TRBJ1-1; 10 positions agree with TRBD1. The CDR3 extends over 14 amino acids. The junction had 9 bases not matched to a gene; V was cut back by 3 bases and J by 11 bases. The V gene's germline CDR1 is MDHEN and CDR2 SYDVKM. CDR3 bases: TGTGCCAGCAGTTTTGGGGGACAGGGGATGTGGGCTTTCTTT. As protein: CASSFGGQGMWAFF.

The rearrangement uses TRBV5-8 and TRBJ2-5, with 14 bases aligning to TRBD2. The J segment lost 4 bases and the V segment lost 4 bases, leaving 9 bases of the junction unmatched. Per germline, CDR1 SGHTS and CDR2 YDEGEE. The CDR3 extends over 17 amino acids. CDR3 sequence reads: CASSSGTSGGMGETQYF. DNA for the CDR3: TGTGCCAGCAGCAGCGGGACTAGCGGGGGAATGGGAGAGACCCAGTACTTC.

This chain links TRBV19 with TRBJ1-5, with D uncertain. The V end lost 5 bases, the J end lost 4 bases, and 15 bases lay between the germline ends. This CDR3 comprises 15 residues. Germline CDR1 reads LNHDA; CDR2 reads SQIVND (reference sequence). The CDR3 DNA follows: TGTGCCAGTAGTGCCCCCCCCGGCGGTAATCAGCCCCAGCATTTT. The encoded protein is CASSAPPGGNQPQHF.

The V call is TRBV6-1, the J call TRBJ2-3; D perhaps matches TRBD2 (6 bases). This CDR3 has 15 residues. Germline lookup yields CDR1 MNHNS and CDR2 SASEGT. Trimming took off 8 bases at V and 4 bases at J, with 19 bases between the two ends. Here the CDR3 reads CASAVGGLPADTQYF. Here the CDR3 DNA reads TGTGCCAGCGCGGTGGGGGGACTCCCCGCAGATACGCAGTATTTT.

The chain links TRBV2 to TRBJ2-5, with TRBD1 matching 8 bases. This CDR3 contains 12 residues. Germline-derived CDR1 and CDR2 are SNHLY and FYNNEI. J lost 5 bases, V lost 9 bases, and 5 bases had no gene match. The CDR3 protein is CASSGGAETQYF. In DNA, the CDR3 is TGTGCCAGTTCAGGGGGCGCGGAGACCCAGTACTTC.

The chain carries TRBV5-1 and TRBJ1-2; the D is unclear. This CDR3 spans 14 amino acids. V lost 0 bases, J lost 7 bases, and 13 bases lay in between. Germline V gene sequence: CDR1 SGHRS, CDR2 YFSETQ. The CDR3 DNA reads TGCGCCAGCAGCTTGGAGTCGGGTGTGTCTGGCTACACCTTC. Translated, it gives CASSLESGVSGYTF.

The chain carries TRBV10-3 and TRBJ1-1, with unresolved D. The CDR3 totals 15 residues. The germline V gene encodes CDR1 ENHRY and CDR2 SYGVKD. Trimming stripped 4 bases from V and 1 base from J, with 13 bases between. The CDR3 coding sequence is TGTGCCATCAGTGGACTCCCCCGGGGGAACACTGAAGCTTTCTTT. This sequence encodes CAISGLPRGNTEAFF.

The chain joins TRBV5-1 to TRBJ2-5; the D is unclear. Germline assignment: CDR1 SGHRS and CDR2 YFSETQ. The CDR3 covers 13 residues. Trimming removed 2 bases from V and 5 bases from J, with 10 bases in between. Here the CDR3 reads CASSLFDTETQYF. CDR3 in DNA: TGCGCCAGCAGCTTATTTGACACGGAGACCCAGTACTTC.

The chain links TRBV19 to TRBJ2-7, with 9 bases aligning to TRBD1. The germline V gene has CDR1 LNHDA and CDR2 SQIVND (reference sequence). This CDR3 has 15 amino acids. The V gene end was trimmed by 5 bases and the J gene end by 3 bases; junction bases not matched to a gene: 8. CDR3 region: CASSGQTGQGYEQYF. CDR3 nucleotide sequence: TGTGCCAGTAGTGGACAAACGGGACAGGGCTACGAGCAGTACTTC.

The chain has TRBV27 and TRBJ1-6; a possible D gene is TRBD1 (6 bases). V lost 5 bases, J lost 4 bases, and 18 bases lay in between. Germline V gene lookup returns CDR1 MNHEY and CDR2 SMNVEV (reference sequence). CDR3 length equals 17 residues. CDR3 nucleotides: TGTGCCAGCAGTCCCACAGGCGGAGGGGGATATAATTCACCCCTCCACTTT. As protein: CASSPTGGGGYNSPLHF.

J is TRBJ1-5 and V is TRBV29-1; 7 bases are shared with TRBD1. The J segment lost 1 base and the V segment lost 8 bases, leaving 20 bases of the junction unmatched. CDR3 size: 18 residues. Germline values: CDR1 SQVTM, CDR2 ANQGSEA. CDR3: CSQFTPPTGAASNQPQHF. The CDR3 DNA follows: TGCAGCCAATTTACACCCCCTACAGGGGCAGCAAGCAATCAGCCCCAGCATTTT. Full variable domain (missing parts from reference TRBV29-1 and TRBJ1-5): SAVISQKPSRDICQRGTSLTIQCQVDSQVTMMFWYRQQPGQSLTLIATANQGSEATYESGFVIDKFPISRPNLTFSTLTVSNMSPEDSSIYLCSQFTPPTGAASNQPQHFGDGTRLSIL.

The chain recombines TRBV30 with TRBJ2-6, with D unresolved. Germline V lookup: CDR1 GTSNPN, CDR2 SVGIG (reference sequence). Trimming cost V 0 bases and J 0 bases, with 12 bases left between them. The CDR3 contains 17 residues. The chain's CDR3 is CAWSVDGHGSGANVLTF. The DNA for the CDR3 is TGTGCCTGGAGTGTGGATGGGCACGGCTCTGGGGCCAACGTCCTGACTTTC.

V gene TRBV4-1 combines with J gene TRBJ1-2; D uncertain. Germline V lookup: CDR1 MGHRA, CDR2 YSYEKL. V was shortened by 1 base and J by 2 bases, with 8 bases between the two germline ends. The CDR3 is 14 residues long. The CDR3 coding sequence is TGCGCCAGCAGCCAAGTGACCCTGAACTATGGCTACACCTTC. Its translation: CASSQVTLNYGYTF.

The sample holds one count of this clone. The chain has TRBV7-8 and TRBJ2-2, with D unclear. V was shortened by 7 bases and J by 3 bases, with 6 bases between the two germline ends. CDR3 length: 12 amino acids. Germline V CDR1 and CDR2: SGHVS, FQNEAQ. Here the CDR3 reads CASTRHTGELFF. Written as DNA, the CDR3 is TGTGCCAGCACCAGACACACCGGGGAGCTGTTTTTT.